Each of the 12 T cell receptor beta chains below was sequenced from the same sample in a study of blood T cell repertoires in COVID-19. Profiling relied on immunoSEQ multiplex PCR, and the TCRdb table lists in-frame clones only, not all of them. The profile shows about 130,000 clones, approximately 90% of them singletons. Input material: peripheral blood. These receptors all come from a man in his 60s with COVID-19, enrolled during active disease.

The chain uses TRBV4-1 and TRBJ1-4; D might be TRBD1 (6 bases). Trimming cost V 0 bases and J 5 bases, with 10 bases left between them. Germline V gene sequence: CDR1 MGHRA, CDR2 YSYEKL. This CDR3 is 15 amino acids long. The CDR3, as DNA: TGCGCCAGCAGCCAAGAAGGAGGACAGAATGAAAAACTGTTTTTT. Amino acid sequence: CASSQEGGQNEKLFF.

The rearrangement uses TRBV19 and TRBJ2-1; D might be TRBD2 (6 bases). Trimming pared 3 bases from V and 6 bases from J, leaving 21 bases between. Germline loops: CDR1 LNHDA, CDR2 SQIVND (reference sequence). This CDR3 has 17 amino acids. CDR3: CASSILMAGIGGNEQFF. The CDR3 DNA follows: TGTGCCAGTAGTATCTTGATGGCGGGGATTGGAGGCAATGAGCAGTTCTTC.

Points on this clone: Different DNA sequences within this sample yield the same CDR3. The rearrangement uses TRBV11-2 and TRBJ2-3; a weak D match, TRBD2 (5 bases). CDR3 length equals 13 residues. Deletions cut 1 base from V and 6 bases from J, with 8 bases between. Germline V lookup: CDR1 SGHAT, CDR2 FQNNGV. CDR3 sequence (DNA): TGTGCCAGCAGCTTAGGCGGGTCCGATACGCAGTATTTT. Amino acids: CASSLGGSDTQYF.

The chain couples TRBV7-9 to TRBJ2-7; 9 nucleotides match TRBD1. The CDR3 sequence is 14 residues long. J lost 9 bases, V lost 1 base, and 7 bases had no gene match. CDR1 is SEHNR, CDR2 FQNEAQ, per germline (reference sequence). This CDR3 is CASSLGETGGRQYF. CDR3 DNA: TGTGCCAGCAGCTTAGGGGAGACAGGGGGGAGGCAGTACTTC.

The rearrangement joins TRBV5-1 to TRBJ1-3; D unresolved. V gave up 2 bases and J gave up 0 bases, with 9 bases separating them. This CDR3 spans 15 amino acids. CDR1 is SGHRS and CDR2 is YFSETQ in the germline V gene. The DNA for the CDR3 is TGCGCCAGCAGCTTTCGTGCGGGCTCTGGAAACACCATATATTTT. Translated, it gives CASSFRAGSGNTIYF.

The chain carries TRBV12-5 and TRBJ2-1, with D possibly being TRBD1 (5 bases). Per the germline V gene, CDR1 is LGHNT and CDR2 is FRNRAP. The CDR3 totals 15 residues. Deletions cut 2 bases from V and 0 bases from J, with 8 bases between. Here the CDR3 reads CASGLSGRSYNEQFF. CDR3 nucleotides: TGTGCTAGTGGTTTGTCAGGGCGCTCCTACAATGAGCAGTTCTTC.

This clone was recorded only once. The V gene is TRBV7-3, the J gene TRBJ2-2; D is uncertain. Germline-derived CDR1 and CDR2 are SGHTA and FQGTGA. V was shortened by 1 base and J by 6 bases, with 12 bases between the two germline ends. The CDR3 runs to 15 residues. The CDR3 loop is CASSLNPSSPGELFF. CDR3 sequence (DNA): TGTGCCAGCAGCTTAAACCCGAGCTCTCCCGGGGAGCTGTTTTTT.

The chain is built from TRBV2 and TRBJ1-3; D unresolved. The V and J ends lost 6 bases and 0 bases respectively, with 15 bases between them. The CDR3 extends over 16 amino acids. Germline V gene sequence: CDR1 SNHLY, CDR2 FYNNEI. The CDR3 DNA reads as TGTGCCAGCAGCGAACGGGGTAGACGCTCTGGAAACACCATATATTTT. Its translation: CASSERGRRSGNTIYF.

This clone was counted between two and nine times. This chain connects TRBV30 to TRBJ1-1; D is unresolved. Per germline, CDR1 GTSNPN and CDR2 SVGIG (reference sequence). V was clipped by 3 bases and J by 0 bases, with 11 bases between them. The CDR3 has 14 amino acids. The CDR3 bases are TGTGCCTGGAGACGCGGCCGTATGAACACTGAAGCTTTCTTT. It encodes CAWRRGRMNTEAFF.

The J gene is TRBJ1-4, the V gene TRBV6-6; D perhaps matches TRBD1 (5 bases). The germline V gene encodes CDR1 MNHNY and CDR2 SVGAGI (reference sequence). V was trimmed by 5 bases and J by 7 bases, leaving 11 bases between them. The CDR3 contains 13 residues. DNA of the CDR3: TGTGCCAGCAGTCCCGGGGGAGCTGAAAAACTGTTTTTT. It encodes CASSPGGAEKLFF.

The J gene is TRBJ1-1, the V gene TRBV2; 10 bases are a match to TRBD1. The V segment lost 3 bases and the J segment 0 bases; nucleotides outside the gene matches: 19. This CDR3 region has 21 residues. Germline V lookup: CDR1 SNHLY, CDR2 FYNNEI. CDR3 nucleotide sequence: TGTGCCAGCAGTGACAACGCAGGGGACAGGGGAGTTGTACGTATGAACACTGAAGCTTTCTTT. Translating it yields CASSDNAGDRGVVRMNTEAFF.

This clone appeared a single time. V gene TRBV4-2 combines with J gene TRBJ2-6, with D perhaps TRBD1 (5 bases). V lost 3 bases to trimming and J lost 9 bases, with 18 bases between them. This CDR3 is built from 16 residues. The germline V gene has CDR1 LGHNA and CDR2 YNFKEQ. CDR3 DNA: TGTGCCAGCAGCCAGGTCACCAGCAGGGTTGACAACGTCCTGACTTTC. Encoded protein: CASSQVTSRVDNVLTF.